This paragraph covers one TCR beta chain sequence. Its antigen remains unknown. Germline V lookup: CDR1 ENHRY, CDR2 SYGVKD. The CDR3 runs 14 residues. V gave up 10 bases and J gave up 0 bases, with 12 bases separating them. Primers included in the PCR were 60 Vbeta and 13 Jbeta primers. Sequenced by immunoSEQ multiplex PCR; TCRdb stores in-frame clones only, minus some. The sample consists of about 240,000 clones, around 81% of them appearing once. The entry originates in a study of cytomegalovirus exposure and HLA in healthy donors. The study's findings and limits: V segments that were indistinguishable, TRBV6-2 and TRBV6-3 among them, were omitted from analysis.

This chain joins TRBV10-3 and TRBJ2-2; D is unresolved. The sequencing sample was made of PBMCs. The sequence was collected from a woman aged 55-70 years in good health and CMV-seropositive. DNA for the CDR3: TGTGCCACCGCCGATCTAGCGAACACCGGGGAGCTGTTTTTT. Its translation is CATADLANTGELFF.